This TCR beta chain is drawn from a study of T-cell memory formation after mild COVID-19. General study results and limits: That cross-reactive memory joined was suggested by some responding clones appearing in pre-infection memory.

CDR1 is MNHEY and CDR2 is SMNVEV in the germline V gene (reference sequence). The CDR3 totals 13 residues. The germline V and J ends were trimmed by 0 bases and 0 bases, with 2 bases remaining between them. 5'RACE, which relied on constant-segment primers, yielded TCR alpha and TCR beta cDNA libraries carrying sample barcodes and UMIs. A single record per CDR3 protein comes from TCRdb applying MiXCR to the 5' RACE reads. The repertoire has roughly 200,000 distinct CDR3 sequences, around 21% of them found once; the top ten carry under 25%. Concerning this clonotype: Antigen specificity is unknown.

This TCR was recovered from an adult woman who had mild COVID-19 (a few samples of this study predate the infection). Cell type and time point are not known. The sample was PBMCs or a T cell subset sorted from them (not recorded which). V is TRBV27 and J is TRBJ1-2, with no clear D. The CDR3 coding sequence is TGTGCCAGCAGTTTATCGGCTAACTATGGCTACACCTTC. Protein sequence: CASSLSANYGYTF.